The rows below give T cell receptor beta chains drawn from one sample of a study of blood T cell repertoires in COVID-19. Generated by immunoSEQ multiplex PCR, the TCRdb table keeps only in-frame clones and is missing some. The repertoire includes over 70,000 clones, 70% to 90% of them detected once, and about a tenth sits in the top ten. Sequenced sample: peripheral blood. The receptors originated from a man in his 60s with COVID-19, enrolled during active disease. Both conserved end residues are part of each CDR3. The D gene is left open where the match is weak. Size tells how often a clone was seen (once, few, many) or the class of an expanded clone, and some rows leave it out.

j_call v_call d_call clone_size cdr3_aa cdr3_nt
TRBJ1-5 TRBV2 - - CASSEGLLANNQPQHF TGTGCCAGCAGTGAAGGGCTTTTGGCAAACAATCAGCCCCAGCATTTT
TRBJ2-3 TRBV7-6 TRBD2 - CASAKNRLAFTDTQYF TGTGCCAGCGCCAAAAATAGACTAGCGTTCACAGATACGCAGTATTTT
TRBJ2-7 TRBV6-2/TRBV6-3 TRBD2 - CASSYPASGRYEQYF TGTGCCAGCAGTTACCCGGCTAGCGGGAGGTACGAGCAGTACTTC
TRBJ1-1 TRBV12-3/TRBV12-4 - - CASHRNTEAFF TGTGCCAGCCACAGGAACACTGAAGCTTTCTTT
TRBJ1-2 TRBV24-1 - - CATRDGGDYGYTF TGTGCCACAAGGGACGGGGGGGACTATGGCTACACCTTC
TRBJ2-7 TRBV6-1 TRBD1 - CASSEEEGANEQYF TGTGCCAGCAGTGAAGAAGAGGGGGCTAACGAGCAGTACTTC
TRBJ2-5 TRBV11-2 TRBD1 - CASSSSPFRDRGLGETQYF TGTGCCAGCAGCAGCTCCCCATTTCGGGACAGGGGATTGGGAGAGACCCAGTACTTC
TRBJ1-6 TRBV5-1 TRBD1 - CASSTGQGDSPLHF TGCGCCAGCAGCACCGGACAGGGTGATTCACCCCTCCACTTT
TRBJ1-1 TRBV6-5 - - CASSYSIGVQPTEAFF TGTGCCAGCAGTTACTCGATCGGGGTCCAACCCACTGAAGCTTTCTTT
TRBJ2-1 TRBV10-1 TRBD2 once CASSSGLASSQFF TGCGCCAGCAGTTCGGGACTAGCAAGTTCCCAGTTCTTC
TRBJ2-7 TRBV6-5 - once CASRTQVMSEQYF TGTGCCAGCAGAACTCAGGTCATGAGCGAGCAGTACTTC
TRBJ1-6 TRBV5-1 - - CASSTTGLDSPLHF TGCGCCAGCAGCACTACAGGGTTAGATTCACCCCTCCACTTT
TRBJ1-3 TRBV9 TRBD1 - CASSSQGADSGNTIYF TGTGCCAGCAGCTCACAGGGGGCAGACTCTGGAAACACCATATATTTT
TRBJ1-2 TRBV2 - - CASTVHTTYGYTF TGTGCCAGCACCGTACATACAACCTATGGCTACACCTTC
TRBJ2-5 TRBV5-4 TRBD2 - CASGKNPQRGKIQETQYF TGTGCCAGCGGCAAGAACCCTCAGCGGGGAAAAATCCAAGAGACCCAGTACTTC
TRBJ1-2 TRBV18 - - CASSQGVYGYTF TGTGCCAGCTCACAGGGAGTCTATGGCTACACCTTC
TRBJ2-5 TRBV6-2/TRBV6-3 - - CASSTYQETQYF TGTGCCAGCAGTACCTATCAAGAGACCCAGTACTTC
TRBJ1-5 TRBV28 - - CASNGRNQPQHF TGTGCCAGCAATGGGAGGAATCAGCCCCAGCATTTT
TRBJ2-5 TRBV2 TRBD2 - CASSSGTSGRGPGETQYF TGTGCCAGCAGTTCCGGGACTAGCGGGAGGGGGCCCGGAGAGACCCAGTACTTC
TRBJ1-1 TRBV29-1 TRBD1 - CSVLTGTGGSAFF TGCAGCGTTCTAACCGGGACAGGGGGATCCGCTTTCTTT
TRBJ1-4 TRBV5-1 TRBD1 - CASSSQGANEKLFF TGCGCCAGCAGCTCACAGGGGGCCAATGAAAAACTGTTTTTT
TRBJ1-5 TRBV6-2/TRBV6-3 - - CASSYRRLYSNQPQHF TGTGCCAGCAGTTACCGTCGACTTTATAGCAATCAGCCCCAGCATTTT
TRBJ1-3 TRBV6-1 - - CASSEWMIQGAGNTIYF TGTGCCAGCAGTGAATGGATGATACAGGGAGCTGGAAACACCATATATTTT
TRBJ1-3 TRBV14 - - CASSQDGNSGNTIYF TGTGCCAGCAGCCAAGACGGGAACTCTGGAAACACCATATATTTT
TRBJ2-2 TRBV10-2 TRBD1 - CASSLGQLTGELFF TGCGCCAGCAGTTTGGGACAGCTCACCGGGGAGCTGTTTTTT
TRBJ1-3 TRBV6-6 TRBD1 once CASSYSTGAGNTIYF TGTGCCAGCAGTTACTCGACAGGGGCTGGAAACACCATATATTTT
TRBJ2-4 TRBV28 TRBD2 - CASSKPAGGQRNIQYF TGTGCCAGCAGCAAGCCAGCGGGAGGTCAGCGGAACATTCAGTACTTC
TRBJ1-1 TRBV7-9 - - CASRDPQGHTEAFF TGTGCCAGCAGAGATCCTCAGGGTCACACTGAAGCTTTCTTT
TRBJ2-7 TRBV4-1 TRBD1 - CASSPSGTAYEQYF TGCGCCAGCAGCCCATCAGGGACAGCCTACGAGCAGTACTTC
TRBJ2-1 TRBV19 - - CASSLQASEQFF TGTGCCAGTAGCCTACAGGCGAGTGAGCAGTTCTTC
TRBJ2-1 TRBV19 TRBD1 - CASSMGQGVMNEQFF TGTGCCAGTAGTATGGGACAGGGTGTTATGAATGAGCAGTTCTTC
TRBJ2-5 TRBV4-2 - few CASSQDSWDSLGTQYF TGTGCCAGCAGCCAAGATTCGTGGGACTCCCTGGGGACCCAGTACTTC
TRBJ1-2 TRBV3-1/TRBV3-2 - - CASSRSEAVAYGYTF TGTGCCAGCAGCCGATCGGAGGCGGTAGCCTATGGCTACACCTTC
TRBJ2-7 TRBV6-1 - - CASSDLSSGYEQYF TGTGCCAGCAGTGACCTTTCAAGCGGCTACGAGCAGTACTTC
TRBJ1-1 TRBV28 - - CASSSQQVGITEAFF TGTGCCAGCAGCTCCCAACAGGTAGGGATCACTGAAGCTTTCTTT
TRBJ1-2 TRBV27 - - CASRRQDYGYTF TGTGCCAGCAGGCGACAGGACTATGGCTACACCTTC
TRBJ2-7 TRBV2 - - CASTVTTVSYEQYF TGTGCCAGCACAGTGACTACAGTTTCCTACGAGCAGTACTTC
TRBJ1-4 TRBV28 TRBD1 - CASSPYGTGDSEKLFF TGTGCCAGCAGTCCGTACGGGACAGGGGATAGTGAAAAACTGTTTTTT
TRBJ1-5 TRBV6-5 - - CASSYLRGGQPQHF TGTGCCAGCAGTTACTTGAGGGGAGGACAGCCCCAGCATTTT
TRBJ1-1 TRBV30 - - CAWSTNGEAFF TGTGCCTGGAGCACCAACGGTGAAGCTTTCTTT
TRBJ2-2 TRBV28 TRBD2 - CASRPGLAGVSGELFF TGTGCCAGCAGGCCTGGACTAGCGGGGGTATCTGGGGAGCTGTTTTTT
TRBJ2-1 TRBV9 - - CASSVDRYNEQFF TGTGCCAGCAGCGTAGACAGGTACAATGAGCAGTTCTTC
TRBJ1-6 TRBV10-1 - - CASSPGQNSPLHF TGCGCCAGCAGTCCAGGGCAAAATTCACCCCTCCACTTT
TRBJ2-3 TRBV10-1 - - CASSTGFDTQYF TGCGCCAGCAGTACAGGGTTCGATACGCAGTATTTT
TRBJ2-3 TRBV29-1 - - CSVAGTALWDTQYF TGCAGCGTAGCCGGGACTGCGTTATGGGATACGCAGTATTTT
TRBJ1-4 TRBV2 TRBD1 - CASSGTGATNEKLFF TGTGCCAGCAGTGGGACAGGTGCAACTAATGAAAAACTGTTTTTT
TRBJ1-6 TRBV3-1/TRBV3-2 - - CASRTTGTYNSPLHF TGTGCCAGCAGGACCACCGGGACATATAATTCACCCCTCCACTTT
TRBJ2-2 TRBV5-4 TRBD2 once CASSNGLAGGPGELFF TGTGCCAGCAGCAACGGACTAGCGGGGGGCCCCGGGGAGCTGTTTTTT
TRBJ2-7 TRBV19 TRBD1 - CASSDHPTGFSYEQYF TGTGCCAGTAGTGACCACCCGACAGGGTTTAGTTACGAGCAGTACTTC
TRBJ2-2 TRBV5-1 TRBD2 - CASSFRAGVTGELFF TGCGCCAGCAGCTTTCGCGCGGGAGTTACCGGGGAGCTGTTTTTT
TRBJ2-2 TRBV24-1 TRBD1 - CATSAVGQTNTGELFF TGTGCCACCAGTGCTGTGGGACAGACGAACACCGGGGAGCTGTTTTTT
TRBJ1-6 TRBV5-1 TRBD1 - CASSLGGQGNSPLHF TGCGCCAGCAGCTTGGGGGGACAGGGAAATTCACCCCTCCACTTT
TRBJ1-5 TRBV30 - - CAWSSTGDHQPQHF TGTGCCTGGAGTTCAACAGGAGATCATCAGCCCCAGCATTTT
TRBJ1-2 TRBV4-1 TRBD1 - CASSHRQGMGGYTF TGCGCCAGCAGCCACCGACAGGGCATGGGTGGCTACACCTTC
TRBJ1-4 TRBV19 - - CASSIIEPNEKLFF TGTGCCAGTAGTATTATAGAGCCTAATGAAAAACTGTTTTTT
TRBJ2-1 TRBV6-6 TRBD2 - CASNPRGGGNEQFF TGTGCCAGCAACCCGCGGGGGGGCGGGAATGAGCAGTTCTTC